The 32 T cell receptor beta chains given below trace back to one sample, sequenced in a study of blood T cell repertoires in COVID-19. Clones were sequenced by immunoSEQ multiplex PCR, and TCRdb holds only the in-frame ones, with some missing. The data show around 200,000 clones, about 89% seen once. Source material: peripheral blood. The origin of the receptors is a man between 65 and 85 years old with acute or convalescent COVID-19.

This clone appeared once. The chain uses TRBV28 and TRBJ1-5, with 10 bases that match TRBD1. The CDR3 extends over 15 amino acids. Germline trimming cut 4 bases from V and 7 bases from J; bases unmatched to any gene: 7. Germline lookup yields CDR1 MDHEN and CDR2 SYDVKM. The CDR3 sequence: CASSSQTGGRQPQHF. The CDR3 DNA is TGTGCCAGCAGTTCTCAGACAGGGGGCAGGCAGCCCCAGCATTTT.

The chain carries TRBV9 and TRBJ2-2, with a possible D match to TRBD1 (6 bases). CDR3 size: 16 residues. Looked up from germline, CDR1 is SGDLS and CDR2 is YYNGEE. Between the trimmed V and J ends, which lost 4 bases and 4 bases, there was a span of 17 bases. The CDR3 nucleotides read TGTGCCAGCAGCCCAAACGTAGGACAGACCACCGGGGAGCTGTTTTTT. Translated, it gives CASSPNVGQTTGELFF.

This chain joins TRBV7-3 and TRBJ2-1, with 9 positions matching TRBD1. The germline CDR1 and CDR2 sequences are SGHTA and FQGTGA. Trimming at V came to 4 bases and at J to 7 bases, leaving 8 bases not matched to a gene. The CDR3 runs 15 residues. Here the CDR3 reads CASSSGTGSYNEQFF. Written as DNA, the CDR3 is TGTGCCAGCAGCTCCGGGACAGGGTCTTATAATGAGCAGTTCTTC. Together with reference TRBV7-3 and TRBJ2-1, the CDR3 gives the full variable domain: GAGVSQTPSNKVTEKGKYVELRCDPISGHTALYWYRQSLGQGPEFLIYFQGTGAADDSGLPNDRFFAVRPEGSVSTLKIQRTERGDSAVYLCASSSGTGSYNEQFFGPGTRLTVL.

CDR3 bases: TGTGCCAGCAGCAGGACAGGGGGGAGAGATACGCAGTATTTT. Translation: CASSRTGGRDTQYF. The chain employs TRBV5-6 and TRBJ2-3; 10 bases fit TRBD1. CDR3 length: 14 amino acids. After removal of 4 bases from V and 5 bases from J, the junction contained 4 bases not matched to a gene. Per the germline V gene, CDR1 is SGHDT and CDR2 is YYEEEE.

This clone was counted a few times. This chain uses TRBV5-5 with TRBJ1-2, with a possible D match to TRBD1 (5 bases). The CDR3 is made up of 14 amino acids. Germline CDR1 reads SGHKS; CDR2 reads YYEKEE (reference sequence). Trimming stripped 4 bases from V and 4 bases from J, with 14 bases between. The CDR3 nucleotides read TGTGCCAGCAGCCGGGTGGGGCCTGGCTATGGCTACACCTTC. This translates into CASSRVGPGYGYTF. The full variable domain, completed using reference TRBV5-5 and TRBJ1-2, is DAGVTQSPTHLIKTRGQQVTLRCSPISGHKSVSWYQQVLGQGPQFIFQYYEKEERGRGNFPDRFSARQFPNYSSELNVNALLLGDSALYLCASSRVGPGYGYTFGSGTRLTVV.

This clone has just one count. The CDR3 protein is CASSLLGQENTIYF. In DNA form, the CDR3 reads TGTGCCAGCAGCCTACTGGGACAGGAGAACACCATATATTTT. The chain joins TRBV3-1 (or the pseudogene TRBV3-2) to TRBJ1-3, with 8 bases identical to TRBD1. The CDR3 covers 14 residues. The junction had 6 bases not matched to a gene; V was cut back by 4 bases and J by 7 bases. CDR1 is LGHDT, CDR2 YNNKEL, per germline (reference sequence).

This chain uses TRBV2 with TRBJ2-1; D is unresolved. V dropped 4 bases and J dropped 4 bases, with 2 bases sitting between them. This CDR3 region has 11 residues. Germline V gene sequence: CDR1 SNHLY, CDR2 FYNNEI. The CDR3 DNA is TGTGCCAGCAGTGTATACAATGAGCAGTTCTTC. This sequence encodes CASSVYNEQFF.

CDR3 protein: CASSPRTGYEQYF. The CDR3 bases are TGTGCCAGCAGCCCAAGGACAGGCTACGAGCAGTACTTC. The rearrangement uses TRBV11-3 and TRBJ2-7, with 7 nucleotides matching TRBD1. The trim removed 5 bases at V and 3 bases at J, leaving 4 bases unmatched. The CDR3 is 13 amino acids. Germline V gene sequence: CDR1 SGHNT, CDR2 YENEEA.

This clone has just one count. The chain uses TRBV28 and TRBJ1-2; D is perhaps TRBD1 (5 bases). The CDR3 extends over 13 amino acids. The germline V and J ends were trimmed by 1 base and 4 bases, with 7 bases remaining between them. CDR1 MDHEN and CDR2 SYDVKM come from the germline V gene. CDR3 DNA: TGTGCCAGCAGTTTATCTACAGGCTATGGCTACACCTTC. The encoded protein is CASSLSTGYGYTF.

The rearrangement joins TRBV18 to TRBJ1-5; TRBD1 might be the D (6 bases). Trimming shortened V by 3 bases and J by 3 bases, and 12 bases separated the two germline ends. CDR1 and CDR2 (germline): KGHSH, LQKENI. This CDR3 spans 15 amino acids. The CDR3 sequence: CASSPSWGLNQPQHF. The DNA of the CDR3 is TGTGCCAGCTCACCTAGTTGGGGGCTCAATCAGCCCCAGCATTTT.

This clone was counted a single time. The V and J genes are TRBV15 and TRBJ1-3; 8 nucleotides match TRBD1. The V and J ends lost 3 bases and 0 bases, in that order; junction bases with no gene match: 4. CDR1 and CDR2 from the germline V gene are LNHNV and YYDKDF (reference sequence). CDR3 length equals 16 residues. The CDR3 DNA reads TGTGCCACCAGCAGGGACAGGGCGGGCTCTGGAAACACCATATATTTT. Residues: CATSRDRAGSGNTIYF.

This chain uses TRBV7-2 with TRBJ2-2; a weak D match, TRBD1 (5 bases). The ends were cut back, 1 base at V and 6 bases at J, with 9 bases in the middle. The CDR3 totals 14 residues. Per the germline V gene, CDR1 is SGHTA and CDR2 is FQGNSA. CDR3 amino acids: CASSLVRAPGELFF. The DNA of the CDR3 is TGTGCCAGCAGCTTAGTCAGGGCCCCCGGGGAGCTGTTTTTT.

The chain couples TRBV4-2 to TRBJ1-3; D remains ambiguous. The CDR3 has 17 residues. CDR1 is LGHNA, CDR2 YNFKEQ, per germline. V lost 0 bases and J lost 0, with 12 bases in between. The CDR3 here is CASSQEIVLFSGNTIYF. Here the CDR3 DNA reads TGTGCCAGCAGCCAAGAAATAGTCCTTTTCTCTGGAAACACCATATATTTT.

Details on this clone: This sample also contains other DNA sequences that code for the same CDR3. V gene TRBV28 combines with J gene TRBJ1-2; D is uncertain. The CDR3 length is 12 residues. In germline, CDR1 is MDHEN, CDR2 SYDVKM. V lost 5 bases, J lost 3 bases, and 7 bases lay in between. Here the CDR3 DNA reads TGTGCCAGCAGTCTGCGCGACTATGGCTACACCTTC. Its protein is CASSLRDYGYTF.

CDR3 coding DNA: TGCGCCAGCAGTACCCAGGGATCGGACGAGCAGTACTTC. Its protein is CASSTQGSDEQYF. The chain carries TRBV10-1 and TRBJ2-7, with D possibly TRBD1 on 5 matching bases. Trimming removed 5 bases from V and 5 bases from J, with 13 bases in between. The CDR3 is made up of 13 amino acids. Germline CDR1 WNHNN, CDR2 SYGVQD (reference sequence).

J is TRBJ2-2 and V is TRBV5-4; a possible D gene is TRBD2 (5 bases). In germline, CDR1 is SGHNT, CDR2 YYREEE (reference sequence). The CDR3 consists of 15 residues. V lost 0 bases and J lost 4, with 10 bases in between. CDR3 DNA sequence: TGTGCCAGCAGCTTGGTACGGGAAGCCACCGGGGAGCTGTTTTTT. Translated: CASSLVREATGELFF.

CDR3 bases: TGTGCCAGCAGTGAAGCTGGGAGAGCCCCTAACTATGGCTACACCTTC. Translation gives CASSEAGRAPNYGYTF. The V call is TRBV6-1, the J call TRBJ1-2; no reliable D call. In germline, CDR1 is MNHNS, CDR2 SASEGT. CDR3 length: 16 residues. V shed 0 bases and J shed 0 bases, with 11 bases lying between them.

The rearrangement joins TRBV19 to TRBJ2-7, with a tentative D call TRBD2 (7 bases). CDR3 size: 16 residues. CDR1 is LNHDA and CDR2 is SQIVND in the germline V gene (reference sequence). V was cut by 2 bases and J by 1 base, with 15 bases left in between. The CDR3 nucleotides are TGTGCCAGTAGTATACGGTGGGGGGGCCTATCCTACGAGCAGTACTTC. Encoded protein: CASSIRWGGLSYEQYF. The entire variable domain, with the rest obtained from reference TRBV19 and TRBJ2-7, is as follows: DGGITQSPKYLFRKEGQNVTLSCEQNLNHDAMYWYRQDPGQGLRLIYYSQIVNDFQKGDIAEGYSVSREKKESFPLTVTSAQKNPTAFYLCASSIRWGGLSYEQYFGPGTRLTVT.

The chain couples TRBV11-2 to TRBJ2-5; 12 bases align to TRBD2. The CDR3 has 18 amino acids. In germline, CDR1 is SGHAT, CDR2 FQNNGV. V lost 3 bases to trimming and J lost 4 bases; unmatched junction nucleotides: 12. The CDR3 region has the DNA TGTGCCAGCAGCTTCAGGACTAGCGGGGAATTAAGAGGAGAGACCCAGTACTTC. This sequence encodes CASSFRTSGELRGETQYF.

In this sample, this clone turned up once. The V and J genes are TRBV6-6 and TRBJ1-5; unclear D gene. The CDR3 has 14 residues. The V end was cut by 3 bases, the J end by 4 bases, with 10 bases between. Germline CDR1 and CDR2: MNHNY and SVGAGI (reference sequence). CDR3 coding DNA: TGTGCCAGCAGTTATGTACAGTCTAATCAGCCCCAGCATTTT. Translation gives CASSYVQSNQPQHF.

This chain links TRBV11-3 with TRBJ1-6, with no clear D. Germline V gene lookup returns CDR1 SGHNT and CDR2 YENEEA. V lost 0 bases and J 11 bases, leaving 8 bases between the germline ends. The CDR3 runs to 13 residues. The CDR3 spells CASSLDMQTPLHF. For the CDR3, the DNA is TGTGCCAGCAGCTTAGATATGCAGACACCCCTCCACTTT.

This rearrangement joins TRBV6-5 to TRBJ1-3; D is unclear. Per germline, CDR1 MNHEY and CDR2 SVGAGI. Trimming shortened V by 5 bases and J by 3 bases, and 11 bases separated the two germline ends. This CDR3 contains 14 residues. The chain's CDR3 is CASSPGRYGNTIYF. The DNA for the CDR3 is TGTGCCAGCAGTCCGGGGAGGTATGGAAACACCATATATTTT.

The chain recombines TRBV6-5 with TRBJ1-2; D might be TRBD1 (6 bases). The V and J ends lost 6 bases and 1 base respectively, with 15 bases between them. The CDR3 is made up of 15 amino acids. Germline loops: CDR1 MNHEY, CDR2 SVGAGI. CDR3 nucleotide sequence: TGTGCCAGCAGAGGGGGACGGAGTCTTAACTATGGCTACACCTTC. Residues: CASRGGRSLNYGYTF.

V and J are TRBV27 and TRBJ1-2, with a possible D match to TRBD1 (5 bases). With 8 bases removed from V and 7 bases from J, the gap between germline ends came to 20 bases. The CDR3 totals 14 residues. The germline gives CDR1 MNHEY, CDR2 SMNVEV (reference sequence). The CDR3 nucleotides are TGTGCCAGCCGCCGGGACTCGGCTGTAGGTGGCTACACCTTC. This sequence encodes CASRRDSAVGGYTF.

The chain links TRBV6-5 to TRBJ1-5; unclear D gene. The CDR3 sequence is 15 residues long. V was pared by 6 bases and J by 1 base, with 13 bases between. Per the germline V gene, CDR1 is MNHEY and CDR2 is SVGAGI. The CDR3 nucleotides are TGTGCCAGCAGGACAACTCTCGACAGCAATCAGCCCCAGCATTTT. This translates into CASRTTLDSNQPQHF.

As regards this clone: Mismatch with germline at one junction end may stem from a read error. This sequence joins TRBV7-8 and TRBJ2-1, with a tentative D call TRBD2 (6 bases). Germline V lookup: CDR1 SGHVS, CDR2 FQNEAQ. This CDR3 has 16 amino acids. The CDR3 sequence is CASSLVGGETYNEQFF. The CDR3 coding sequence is TGTGCCAGCAGCTTAGTCGGCGGGGAGACCTATAATGAGCAGTTCTTC.

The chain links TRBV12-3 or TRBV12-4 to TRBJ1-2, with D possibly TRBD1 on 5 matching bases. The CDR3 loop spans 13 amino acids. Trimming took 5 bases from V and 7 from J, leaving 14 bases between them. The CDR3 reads CASSPAPGFGYTF. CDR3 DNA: TGTGCCAGCAGTCCCGCCCCAGGGTTTGGCTACACCTTC.

The DNA for the CDR3 is TGTGCCAGCAGTTACTCGATACTCACTGAAGCTTTCTTT. It encodes CASSYSILTEAFF. This rearrangement joins TRBV6-5 to TRBJ1-1; D uncertain. The germline CDR1 and CDR2 sequences are MNHEY and SVGAGI. Trimming shortened V by 0 bases and J by 4 bases, and 6 bases separated the two germline ends. This CDR3 region has 13 residues.

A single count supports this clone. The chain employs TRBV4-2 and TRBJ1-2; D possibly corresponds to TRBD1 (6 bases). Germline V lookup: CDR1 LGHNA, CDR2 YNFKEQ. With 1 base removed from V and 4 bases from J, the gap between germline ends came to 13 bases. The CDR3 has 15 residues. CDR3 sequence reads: CASSQGDMAGYGYTF. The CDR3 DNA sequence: TGTGCCAGCAGCCAAGGGGACATGGCGGGCTATGGCTACACCTTC.

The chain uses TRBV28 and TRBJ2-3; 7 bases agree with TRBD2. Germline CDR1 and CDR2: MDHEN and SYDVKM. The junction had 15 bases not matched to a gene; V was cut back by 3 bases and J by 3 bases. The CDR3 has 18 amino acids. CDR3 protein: CASSLPSGRSFDTDTQYF. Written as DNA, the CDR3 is TGTGCCAGCAGTTTGCCTAGCGGAAGATCCTTTGATACAGATACGCAGTATTTT.

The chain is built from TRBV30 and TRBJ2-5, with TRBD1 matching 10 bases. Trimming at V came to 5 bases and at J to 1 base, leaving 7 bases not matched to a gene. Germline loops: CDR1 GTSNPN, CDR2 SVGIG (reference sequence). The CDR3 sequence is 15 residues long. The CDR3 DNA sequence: TGTGCCTGGGGCCCGGGACAGGGGTTCCAAGAGACCCAGTACTTC. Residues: CAWGPGQGFQETQYF.

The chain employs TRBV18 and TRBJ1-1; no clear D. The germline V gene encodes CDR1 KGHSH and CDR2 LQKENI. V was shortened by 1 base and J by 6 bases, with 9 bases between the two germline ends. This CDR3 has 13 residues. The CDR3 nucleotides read TGTGCCAGCTCACCACAGGGAGGGTCTGAAGCTTTCTTT. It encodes CASSPQGGSEAFF.